Listed below are T cell receptor beta chains from one sample, sequenced in a study of T cell changes during pregnancy in multiple sclerosis. The table came from immunoSEQ multiplex PCR; TCRdb's copy has only in-frame clones and leaves some out. The sample holds about 70,000 clones, less than 95% seen once. This sample comprised peripheral blood, obtained in the third trimester of pregnancy. The receptors stem from a female donor with multiple sclerosis, enrolled in a pregnancy study. CDR3s include the opening cysteine and the closing phenylalanine or tryptophan. D genes are given only for firm matches. Rows may omit the clone size; those that give it use once, few, many or a size class.

>TRBJ2-7|TRBD1|-|TRBV9
TGTGCCAGCAGCCCTTCCGGGACAGACTACGAGCAGTACTTC
CASSPSGTDYEQYF
>TRBJ2-7|-|-|TRBV4-1
TGCGCCAGCAGCCCTAATCCCTCCTACGAGCAGTACTTC
CASSPNPSYEQYF
>TRBJ2-5|-|-|TRBV7-2
TGTGCCAGCAGCTTAGTGGCTCCTCAAGAGACCCAGTACTTC
CASSLVAPQETQYF
>TRBJ2-5|-|-|TRBV27
TGTGCCAGCAGTCTGGGGGCCTGGGAGACCCAGTACTTC
CASSLGAWETQYF
>TRBJ2-5|TRBD2|-|TRBV9
TGTGCCAGCAGCGGCATAGCGGGGGGACCCCGGTACCAAGAGACCCAGTACTTC
CASSGIAGGPRYQETQYF
>TRBJ2-1|TRBD2|-|TRBV19
TGTGCCAGTAGTGTAGGACTAGCGGGGGGCTCCTACAATGAGCAGTTCTTC
CASSVGLAGGSYNEQFF
>TRBJ2-3|TRBD2|-|TRBV6-5
TGTGCCAGCAGTTGGGGGGGAGGGAGCACAGATACGCAGTATTTT
CASSWGGGSTDTQYF
>TRBJ1-1|-|-|TRBV6-1
TGTGCCACGAACAGGGAGATGATGAACACTGAAGCTTTCTTT
CATNREMMNTEAFF
>TRBJ2-1|TRBD2|-|TRBV18
TGTGCCAGCTCAGGGGGAGCGGGGGGGCCCCCCGATCATGAGCAGTTCTTC
CASSGGAGGPPDHEQFF
>TRBJ2-7|-|-|TRBV9
TGTGCCAGCAGCGGGGGGCCTTCCTCCTACGAGCAGTACTTC
CASSGGPSSYEQYF
>TRBJ1-2|-|-|TRBV15
TGTGCCACCAGCAGGGACCGACAGAACTATGGCTACACCTTC
CATSRDRQNYGYTF
>TRBJ2-5|TRBD2|-|TRBV6-5
TGTGCCACCCGGTTTGCGGGGGGGCAAGAGACCCAGTACTTC
CATRFAGGQETQYF
>TRBJ1-1|-|-|TRBV6-1
TGTGCCAGCAGTGAGTCTCTATACAACCCAAAGCGAGGGAACACTGAAGCTTTCTTT
CASSESLYNPKRGNTEAFF
>TRBJ2-5|TRBD2|-|TRBV6-5
TGTGCCAGCTCCTTAGCGGGGACCTTCGGGGAGACCCAGTACTTC
CASSLAGTFGETQYF
>TRBJ2-2|TRBD2|-|TRBV7-7
TGTGCTAGCAGCCCGAGCGGGGGAAGGACCGGGGAGCTGTTTTTT
CASSPSGGRTGELFF
>TRBJ1-1|-|-|TRBV27
TGTGCCAGCAGTTTGATAAGTAGGAACACTGAAGCTTTCTTT
CASSLISRNTEAFF
>TRBJ2-1|-|-|TRBV5-4
TGTGCCAGCAGCTGGGGGACTTTTGAGCAGTTCTTC
CASSWGTFEQFF
>TRBJ1-2|TRBD1|-|TRBV7-9
TGTGCCAGCAGCTTATTTCGACAGGGGGATAATGGCTACACCTTC
CASSLFRQGDNGYTF
>TRBJ2-2|-|-|TRBV2
TGTGCCAGCAGGGAGGTCAGAAACACCGGGGAGCTGTTTTTT
CASREVRNTGELFF
>TRBJ1-1|TRBD1|-|TRBV6-5
TGTGCCAGCAGCGCCAGACCGGGACAGGGTGAAGCTTTCTTT
CASSARPGQGEAFF
>TRBJ1-3|-|-|TRBV27
TGTGCCAGCAGGCGAACCTCTGGAAACACCATATATTTT
CASRRTSGNTIYF
>TRBJ1-4|-|-|TRBV30
TGTGCCTGGAGTGTACAGAGACAAAAACTGTTTTTT
CAWSVQRQKLFF
>TRBJ1-3|-|-|TRBV2
TGTGCCAGCAGAGACAGGCCCATCTCTGGAAACACCATATATTTT
CASRDRPISGNTIYF
>TRBJ2-3|-|-|TRBV5-4
TGTGCCAGCAGCTTTGAGGTATCAGATACGCAGTATTTT
CASSFEVSDTQYF
>TRBJ1-1|-|-|TRBV7-6
TGTGCCAGCAGCCTCCAGGGTGTCGGATTGAGCACTGAAGCTTTCTTT
CASSLQGVGLSTEAFF
>TRBJ2-1|TRBD2|once|TRBV5-4
TGTGCCAGCAGCAAGGGACTAGCGGGGGGAACCTACAATGAGCAGTTCTTC
CASSKGLAGGTYNEQFF
>TRBJ2-6|TRBD1|-|TRBV6-1
TGTGCCAGCAGTGCGGGACAGGGGGCGACAGGGGCCAACGTCCTGACTTTC
CASSAGQGATGANVLTF
>TRBJ2-5|-|few|TRBV19
TGTGCCAGTAGTACGACGGGGGGCCAGGAGACCCAGTACTTC
CASSTTGGQETQYF
>TRBJ1-2|-|-|TRBV5-6
TGTGCCAGCAGCGGCCGGGGGAAAGACTATGGCTACACCTTC
CASSGRGKDYGYTF
>TRBJ1-5|-|-|TRBV19
TGTGCCAGTAGCTCCGGGACTAACTCAGCTCCCCAGCATTTT
CASSSGTNSAPQHF
>TRBJ1-1|-|-|TRBV9
TGTGCCAGCAGCCCTCGCTCTGGGGCCACTGAAGCTTTCTTT
CASSPRSGATEAFF
>TRBJ2-3|TRBD2|-|TRBV5-6
TGTGCCAGCAGCTTGACCCCGACTAGCGGAACAAAAGATACGCAGTATTTT
CASSLTPTSGTKDTQYF
>TRBJ1-1|TRBD1|-|TRBV5-4
TGTGCCAGCAGCTTTGCACAGGGGGCCAGCACTGAAGCTTTCTTT
CASSFAQGASTEAFF
>TRBJ2-6|-|-|TRBV2
TGTGCCAGCAGGGGCGAAGGGGGAAGCTCTGGGGCCAACGTCCTGACTTTC
CASRGEGGSSGANVLTF
>TRBJ2-1|TRBD1|-|TRBV6-1
TGTGCCAGCAGCCCAACAGGGGGTTATTACAATGAGCAGTTCTTC
CASSPTGGYYNEQFF
>TRBJ2-7|TRBD2|-|TRBV9
TGTGCCAGCAGCGTAGACCCAGCGGGGGGCGGCCTCCTCTGGGAGCAGTACTTC
CASSVDPAGGGLLWEQYF
>TRBJ2-2|-|-|TRBV11-3
TGTGCCAGCAGCGCCTACCCCGGGGGGAACACCGGGGAGCTGTTTTTT
CASSAYPGGNTGELFF
>TRBJ2-1|-|-|TRBV6-6
TGTGCCAGCAGCCCGGACAAGAACAATGAGCAGTTCTTC
CASSPDKNNEQFF
>TRBJ1-6|-|once|TRBV29-1
TGCAGCGTTGAATCTGGGGGCTACGGTTCACCCCTCCACTTT
CSVESGGYGSPLHF
>TRBJ1-1|-|-|TRBV9
TGTGCCAGCAGCGTATTCGAAAAAGGGGTGAACACTGAAGCTTTCTTT
CASSVFEKGVNTEAFF
>TRBJ1-1|-|-|TRBV7-3
TGTGCCAGCAGCTTATTAGGAGTTAACACTGAAGCTTTCTTT
CASSLLGVNTEAFF
>TRBJ2-2|-|-|TRBV9
TGTGCCAGCAGCCCATCGGGCACCGGGGAGCTGTTTTTT
CASSPSGTGELFF
>TRBJ2-7|TRBD1|-|TRBV7-9
TGTGCCAGCAGCCGGGCCGGGACAGGGGCCTACGAGCAGTACTTC
CASSRAGTGAYEQYF
>TRBJ1-5|TRBD1|-|TRBV6-1
TGTGCCAGCAGTGAAGAAGGCAGGGGGAATAGCAATCAGCCCCAGCATTTT
CASSEEGRGNSNQPQHF
>TRBJ2-2|TRBD1|-|TRBV9
TGTGCCAGCAGCGTAAGGCTAGGACAGGCGAACACCGGGGAGCTGTTTTTT
CASSVRLGQANTGELFF
>TRBJ2-1|TRBD1|once|TRBV5-6
TGTGCCAGCAGCCGACAGGGCTACAATGAGCAGTTCTTC
CASSRQGYNEQFF
>TRBJ2-7|-|-|TRBV7-3
TGTGCCAGCAGCCTCAGGGGTGGGAGCTCCTACGAGCAGTACTTC
CASSLRGGSSYEQYF
>TRBJ2-1|TRBD2|-|TRBV9
TGTGCCAGCAGCGTAGAGGGACTAGCGGTCAATGAGCAGTTCTTC
CASSVEGLAVNEQFF
>TRBJ2-6|TRBD2|-|TRBV5-6
TGTGCCAGCAGCTTGGCGGCGGGGGGAACTGGGGCCAACGTCCTGACTTTC
CASSLAAGGTGANVLTF
>TRBJ2-5|-|-|TRBV15
TGTGCCACCAGCAGAGATTACGAGATCCAAGAGACCCAGTACTTC
CATSRDYEIQETQYF
>TRBJ2-7|-|-|TRBV27
TGTGCCAGCAGTTTACAGGGGGGCACCTTCTACGAGCAGTACTTC
CASSLQGGTFYEQYF
>TRBJ1-1|-|-|TRBV2
TGTGCCAGCATCTTACAACGGAACACTGAAGCTTTCTTT
CASILQRNTEAFF
>TRBJ1-2|-|once|TRBV5-1
TGCGCCAGCAGTCGGGGGGAGGAAACCTATGGCTACACCTTC
CASSRGEETYGYTF
>TRBJ2-1|-|-|TRBV30
TGTGCCTTAAGGGGGGGCACCTTCTCAAACATCAATGAGCAGTTCTTC
CALRGGTFSNINEQFF
>TRBJ2-5|-|once|TRBV6-5
TGTGCCAGCAGTCCTGATAGGGGGTGGGGGGAGACCCAGTACTTC
CASSPDRGWGETQYF